The rows below give T cell receptor beta chains drawn from one sample of a study of T cells after yellow fever vaccination. From the 5' RACE reads, TCRdb called clonotypes with MiXCR, one entry per CDR3 protein. The table includes 250,000 to 400,000 distinct CDR3 sequences, 3.5% to 4.5% detected once. The sequences come from PBMCs, collected 15 days after the yellow fever booster vaccination. These receptors were collected from a man younger than 35 who received the YFV17D yellow fever vaccine. CDR3s include the opening cysteine and the closing phenylalanine or tryptophan. The D gene is left open where the match is weak. Clone size is given for some rows only: seen once, a few or many times, or a class if the clone is expanded.

TGCGCCAGCAGCCAAGACCCCCAGGAGGCCGGAACCTATGGCTACACCTTC | CASSQDPQEAGTYGYTF | . | TRBV4-3 | few | TRBJ1-2
TGTGCCAGCCAACAGGGTAGCTCTGGGGCCAACGTCCTGACTTTC | CASQQGSSGANVLTF | . | TRBV28 | few | TRBJ2-6
TGCAGTGCTAGAGATCCGGGGGGCACTGAAGCTTTCTTT | CSARDPGGTEAFF | . | TRBV20-1 | . | TRBJ1-1
TGTGCCAGCAGCCCCCCGTTCCACGAGCAGTACTTC | CASSPPFHEQYF | . | TRBV12-3/TRBV12-4 | many | TRBJ2-7
TGTGCCAGCAGTTCGACAGGGGAACGTGGAAACACCATATATTTT | CASSSTGERGNTIYF | TRBD1 | TRBV13 | few | TRBJ1-3
TGCGCCAGCAGCCAAGATGCAGGGCTGCTATTGGGCTACACCTTC | CASSQDAGLLLGYTF | . | TRBV4-1 | many | TRBJ1-2
TGCAGTGCTAAAGAGGGAACCGGCACAGATACGCAGTATTTT | CSAKEGTGTDTQYF | . | TRBV20-1 | many | TRBJ2-3
TGCAGTGCTAGCGCCCCCGGGACCCACTTCGAGACCCAGTACTTC | CSASAPGTHFETQYF | . | TRBV20-1 | many | TRBJ2-5
TGTGCCAGCAGCCGGTTCGGGGTTTTTCCTGGGGCCAACGTCCTGACTTTC | CASSRFGVFPGANVLTF | . | TRBV7-3 | many | TRBJ2-6
TGTGCCAGCAACCCCTACGAGCAGTACTTC | CASNPYEQYF | . | TRBV21-1 | few | TRBJ2-7
TGTGCCATCGCAGCTTTTCAGGGAGCCGACTCTGGGGCCAACGTCCTGACTTTC | CAIAAFQGADSGANVLTF | . | TRBV10-3 | many | TRBJ2-6
TGTGCCAGCAGTTCCTGGGGGGGGCCTTATAGCAATCAGCCCCAGCATTTT | CASSSWGGPYSNQPQHF | . | TRBV6-5 | few | TRBJ1-5
TGTGCCAGCAGCCCATGGGGGGGGACTAGCGGATCGAATGAGCAGTTCTTC | CASSPWGGTSGSNEQFF | TRBD2 | TRBV7-9 | . | TRBJ2-1
TGTGCCAGCAGCCCGACCTATGGGACAGGGGATCAGCCCCAGCATTTT | CASSPTYGTGDQPQHF | TRBD1 | TRBV7-3 | few | TRBJ1-5
TGTGCCATCAGGAGGGGACTAGCGGGGGCCGAAGAGACCCAGTACTTC | CAIRRGLAGAEETQYF | TRBD2 | TRBV10-3 | . | TRBJ2-5
TGCGCCAGCAGTGACTCCAGGGCGGAAAAACTGTTTTTT | CASSDSRAEKLFF | . | TRBV10-2 | . | TRBJ1-4
TGTGCCATCACCGACAGGCCTAGCTACAATGAGCAGTTCTTC | CAITDRPSYNEQFF | . | TRBV10-3 | . | TRBJ2-1
TGCGCCAGCAGCCCCCGACTGGGGGGAGAGCTCTACAATGAGCAGTTCTTC | CASSPRLGGELYNEQFF | . | TRBV5-1 | few | TRBJ2-1
TGCGCCAGCAGCCAAGATTTGGGGGGAGGCACTGAAGCTTTCTTT | CASSQDLGGGTEAFF | . | TRBV4-1 | many | TRBJ1-1
TGTGCCAGCCGCCGGGGCCCTAATGAAAAACTGTTTTTT | CASRRGPNEKLFF | . | TRBV25-1 | few | TRBJ1-4
TGTGCCAGCAGCCTAATGAGAGGGGCCTACAATGAGCAGTTCTTC | CASSLMRGAYNEQFF | . | TRBV3-1 | . | TRBJ2-1
TGCGCCAGCAGCCAAGTCATGGGGGAAGCTAACTATGGCTACACCTTC | CASSQVMGEANYGYTF | . | TRBV4-1 | few | TRBJ1-2
TGTGCCAGCAGCCAAGTGGCAGCGGGGGTTTTAAAAGAGACCCAGTACTTC | CASSQVAAGVLKETQYF | TRBD2 | TRBV3-1 | few | TRBJ2-5
TGTGCCAGCAGTCACGCGGGGGCAGGGTCCAACACCGGGGAGCTGTTTTTT | CASSHAGAGSNTGELFF | . | TRBV12-3/TRBV12-4 | . | TRBJ2-2
TGTGCCAGCAGCCAATACAATCTCAGGGGATCCTACGAGCAGTACTTC | CASSQYNLRGSYEQYF | . | TRBV3-1 | many | TRBJ2-7
TGTGCCACCAGTGATTTTAGCTCATTCACAGATACGCAGTATTTT | CATSDFSSFTDTQYF | . | TRBV24-1 | . | TRBJ2-3
TGTGCCAGCAGCTTGGGACGGCGATATGCAGAGACCCAGTACTTC | CASSLGRRYAETQYF | . | TRBV5-5 | many | TRBJ2-5
TGTGCCAGCAAGGGACCCCAGGGGTTGGGTGAAAAACTGTTTTTT | CASKGPQGLGEKLFF | . | TRBV12-3/TRBV12-4 | many | TRBJ1-4
TGCGCCAGCAGCTTGGACACTTCCTACGAGCAGTACTTC | CASSLDTSYEQYF | . | TRBV5-1 | few | TRBJ2-7
TGTGCCAGTAGTATACTCCAGGGGGTTGGTGGCACAGATACGCAGTATTTT | CASSILQGVGGTDTQYF | TRBD1 | TRBV19 | few | TRBJ2-3
TGTGCCAGCAGATCACTACAGGGCAATCAGCCCCAGCATTTT | CASRSLQGNQPQHF | . | TRBV6-2/TRBV6-3 | large | TRBJ1-5
TGCAGTGCTAGAGAACGGGGCCACTCCTATAATTCACCCCTCCACTTT | CSARERGHSYNSPLHF | . | TRBV20-1 | few | TRBJ1-6
TGTGCCATCACCGGACAGGGAAAAGGTGAGCAGTTCTTC | CAITGQGKGEQFF | TRBD1 | TRBV10-3 | few | TRBJ2-1
TGTGCCAGCAGCTTTGCAGGGCAGGGGGAGACCCAGTACTTC | CASSFAGQGETQYF | . | TRBV7-2 | many | TRBJ2-5
TGTGCCATCAGTGACCGTAGACAAATGGATACTGGGGCCAACGTCCTGACTTTC | CAISDRRQMDTGANVLTF | . | TRBV10-3 | many | TRBJ2-6
TGTGCCAGCAGTTTTGCGGCGGGGGTTGGCACAGATACGCAGTATTTT | CASSFAAGVGTDTQYF | TRBD2 | TRBV12-3/TRBV12-4 | many | TRBJ2-3
TGTGCCAGCACCCTGATCGATTACAATGAGCAGTTCTTC | CASTLIDYNEQFF | . | TRBV28 | many | TRBJ2-1
TGTGCCAGCAGCTTGCCCCCGGGGGGCGGGACCGGGGAGCTGTTTTTT | CASSLPPGGGTGELFF | . | TRBV5-8 | many | TRBJ2-2
TGTGCCAGCAGCCCGGACAGGGGATCGAATAATGGCTACACCTTC | CASSPDRGSNNGYTF | TRBD1 | TRBV4-2 | . | TRBJ1-2
TGTGCCAGCAGCTTGTTTCAGGGGGGTGAAAAACTGTTTTTT | CASSLFQGGEKLFF | TRBD1 | TRBV5-6 | few | TRBJ1-4
TGTGCCAGCAGTGAACAGGGACACCATGAAAAACTGTTTTTT | CASSEQGHHEKLFF | . | TRBV2 | few | TRBJ1-4
TGCAGCGTCTCAGACAGGGGGCCTAATTCACCCCTCCACTTT | CSVSDRGPNSPLHF | TRBD1 | TRBV29-1 | many | TRBJ1-6
TGCAGTGCCCCTGACAGGGGTAGGTGGACTGAAGCTTTCTTT | CSAPDRGRWTEAFF | TRBD1 | TRBV20-1 | . | TRBJ1-1
TGTGCCTGGAGTGTACACAGTAGGGGGTACGGTGGCTACACCTTC | CAWSVHSRGYGGYTF | . | TRBV30 | many | TRBJ1-2
TGTGCCATCAGTGGTCAGGTTAGCAATCAGCCCCAGCATTTT | CAISGQVSNQPQHF | . | TRBV10-3 | many | TRBJ1-5
TGCAGCGTGGCAGGGACTGAGGGCACTGAAGCTTTCTTT | CSVAGTEGTEAFF | . | TRBV29-1 | many | TRBJ1-1
TGTGCCAGCAGCACCTCTCCAGGGGCGTTCTATGGCTACACCTTC | CASSTSPGAFYGYTF | . | TRBV7-9 | . | TRBJ1-2
TGTGCCAGCAGCCCACACATAGCGGGGGCCTCAGATACGCAGTATTTT | CASSPHIAGASDTQYF | TRBD2 | TRBV9 | . | TRBJ2-3
TGTGCCAGCAGTGCAGGGGAGACGTGGGAGCAGTACTTC | CASSAGETWEQYF | . | TRBV6-2/TRBV6-3 | . | TRBJ2-7
TGTGCCAGCAGCCAAAGAATGGCGAACACCGGGGAGCTGTTTTTT | CASSQRMANTGELFF | . | TRBV7-2 | . | TRBJ2-2
TGTGCCAGCAGCTACGGACCGACGCCAAACATTCAGTACTTC | CASSYGPTPNIQYF | . | TRBV27 | many | TRBJ2-4
TGCGCCAGCAGCTTCCACGGCCGGGGCCCGAACACCGGGGAGCTGTTTTTT | CASSFHGRGPNTGELFF | . | TRBV5-1 | many | TRBJ2-2
TGTGCCAGCTCACCAGGCAGGGGCGATCAGCCCCAGCATTTT | CASSPGRGDQPQHF | . | TRBV18 | many | TRBJ1-5